This T cell receptor beta chain appears in the sequencing data of a study of blood T cell repertoires in COVID-19. In the study overall: Samples of COVID-19 (acute and convalescent) were obtained from the United States, Italy and Spain.

The length of the CDR3 is 14 residues. Germline loops: CDR1 MDHEN, CDR2 SYDVKM. With V trimmed by 7 bases and J by 4 bases, 6 bases remained unmatched. Assay: immunoSEQ multiplex PCR; the TCRdb copy retains only in-frame clones and omits some. The sample shows 150,000 or so clones, over 80% of them seen only once. The TCR was taken from a man younger than 40 with COVID-19, enrolled during active disease. The sequenced material came from peripheral blood. The rearrangement joins TRBV28 to TRBJ2-2, with TRBD1 matching 7 bases. For the CDR3, the DNA is TGTGCCAGCAATCCGGGACAGATCACCGGGGAGCTGTTTTTT. Translation gives CASNPGQITGELFF.